These 26 T cell receptor beta chains came from one sample sequenced in a study of T cell changes during pregnancy in multiple sclerosis. Sequencing was performed with immunoSEQ multiplex PCR; in TCRdb, only in-frame clones are kept and a portion is missing. Of roughly 38,000 clones in the sample, around 91% were seen once. Sequenced here: CD4+ T cells from peripheral blood mononuclear cells, sampled before pregnancy. Receptor source: a female donor with multiple sclerosis, enrolled in a pregnancy study.

The J gene is TRBJ2-1, the V gene TRBV27; 12 bases agree with TRBD1. With V trimmed by 6 bases and J by 8 bases, 8 bases remained unmatched. Looked up from germline, CDR1 is MNHEY and CDR2 is SMNVEV (reference sequence). This CDR3 contains 15 residues. The CDR3 coding sequence is TGTGCCAGCAGGGCGGGACAGGGGGCTTTCGATGAGCAGTTCTTC. Translated: CASRAGQGAFDEQFF.

As DNA, the CDR3 is TGTGCCAGCAGCCCTCCCTCAGGCACAGATACGCAGTATTTT. Its protein is CASSPPSGTDTQYF. This sequence joins TRBV28 and TRBJ2-3; no definite D call. In germline, CDR1 is MDHEN, CDR2 SYDVKM. V was shortened by 6 bases and J by 1 base, with 11 bases between the two germline ends. The CDR3 spans 14 residues. The full variable domain, in which reference TRBV28 and TRBJ2-3 provide the parts outside the CDR3, is DVKVTQSSRYLVKRTGEKVFLECVQDMDHENMFWYRQDPGLGLRLIYFSYDVKMKEKGDIPEGYSVSREKKERFSLILESASTNQTSMYLCASSPPSGTDTQYFGPGTRLTVL.

The chain uses TRBV28 and TRBJ2-4, with D maybe TRBD1 (5 bases). The germline V gene encodes CDR1 MDHEN and CDR2 SYDVKM. This CDR3 comprises 13 residues. Trimming shortened V by 11 bases and J by 8 bases, and 19 bases separated the two germline ends. The DNA of the CDR3 is TGTGCCGCAAAGGGGCCTTTGGGATACATTCAGTACTTC. As protein: CAAKGPLGYIQYF.

The chain carries TRBV7-2 and TRBJ2-7, with TRBD1 matching over 7 bases. The CDR3 has 17 amino acids. After removal of 1 base from V and 2 bases from J, the junction contained 11 bases not matched to a gene. Germline V gene lookup returns CDR1 SGHTA and CDR2 FQGNSA. The CDR3, as DNA: TGTGCCAGCAGCTTAGATCCACCCGGGACAGCTACCTACGAGCAGTACTTC. Residues: CASSLDPPGTATYEQYF. Full variable domain (remainder filled in from reference TRBV7-2 and TRBJ2-7): GAGVSQSPSNKVTEKGKDVELRCDPISGHTALYWYRQSLGQGLEFLIYFQGNSAPDKSGLPSDRFSAERTGGSVSTLTIQRTQQEDSAVYLCASSLDPPGTATYEQYFGPGTRLTVT.

The genes are TRBV5-1 and TRBJ2-3; TRBD1 agrees at 7 bases. V shed 5 bases, J shed 2 bases, and the junction held 5 bases outside the gene matches. Germline CDR1 is SGHRS and CDR2 is YFSETQ. CDR3 size: 14 residues. The CDR3, as DNA: TGCGCCAGCAGGGGACAGATAAACACAGATACGCAGTATTTT. Its translation: CASRGQINTDTQYF.

This rearrangement joins TRBV5-1 to TRBJ1-2, with D maybe TRBD1 (5 bases). V was trimmed by 4 bases and J by 4 bases, leaving 14 bases between them. This CDR3 comprises 14 residues. CDR1 and CDR2 from the germline V gene are SGHRS and YFSETQ. The CDR3 region is CASSPSGSGYGYTF. The DNA for the CDR3 is TGCGCCAGCAGCCCGTCAGGGTCGGGCTATGGCTACACCTTC.

This clone has just a few counts. V usage is TRBV5-1 and J usage is TRBJ2-2, with D perhaps matching TRBD1 (6 bases). Trimming removed 4 bases at V and 1 base at J, with 11 bases between. CDR1 is SGHRS, CDR2 YFSETQ, per germline. The CDR3 has 15 residues. The CDR3 is CASSGSTGNTGELFF. The CDR3 DNA reads TGCGCCAGCAGCGGATCGACAGGGAACACCGGGGAGCTGTTTTTT.

The chain joins TRBV27 to TRBJ2-3; D ambiguous. Deletions cut 6 bases from V and 2 bases from J, with 6 bases between. The CDR3 is 12 amino acids. Germline V gives CDR1 MNHEY, CDR2 SMNVEV (reference sequence). CDR3 coding DNA: TGTGCCAGCAGGAGGTCCACAGATACGCAGTATTTT. Its protein product is CASRRSTDTQYF.

V usage is TRBV12-5 and J usage is TRBJ2-5; 9 nucleotides match TRBD2. The CDR3 runs to 15 residues. V lost 5 bases to trimming and J lost 4 bases; unmatched junction nucleotides: 8. CDR1 LGHNT and CDR2 FRNRAP come from the germline V gene. CDR3: CASGQGTAGGETQYF. For the CDR3, the DNA is TGTGCTAGTGGTCAGGGGACAGCGGGAGGAGAGACCCAGTACTTC.

The sample holds one count of this clone. The chain employs TRBV18 and TRBJ2-6; 9 positions match TRBD1. The CDR3 loop spans 21 amino acids. V trimming: 1 base; J trimming: 0 bases; junction bases outside the gene matches: 13. Germline V gene data show CDR1 as KGHSH and CDR2 as LQKENI. The CDR3 protein is CASSPLPPTGGIVSGANVLTF. The CDR3 region has the DNA TGTGCCAGCTCACCACTTCCCCCTACAGGGGGCATTGTCTCTGGGGCCAACGTCCTGACTTTC. The complete variable domain, with remaining parts taken from reference TRBV18 and TRBJ2-6, reads NAGVMQNPRHLVRRRGQEARLRCSPMKGHSHVYWYRQLPEEGLKFMVYLQKENIIDESGMPKERFSAEFPKEGPSILRIQQVVRGDSAAYFCASSPLPPTGGIVSGANVLTFGAGSRLTVL.

V is TRBV5-4 and J is TRBJ2-1, with 7 bases lining up with TRBD2. The CDR3 sequence is 15 residues long. Germline V lookup: CDR1 SGHNT, CDR2 YYREEE (reference sequence). Losses at the gene ends were 0 bases for V and 7 bases for J; bases not matched to a gene: 7. CDR3 amino acids: CASSLVGGSGNEQFF. The CDR3 DNA reads TGTGCCAGCAGCTTGGTCGGCGGGAGCGGTAATGAGCAGTTCTTC.

Turning to this clone: A junction end diverges from the germline sequence, so it may reflect a read error. Other DNA sequences from this sample encode an identical CDR3 as well. The chain uses TRBV25-1 and TRBJ1-5, with D possibly being TRBD1 (5 bases). Germline CDR1 and CDR2: MGHDK and SYGVNS. CDR3 size: 14 residues. The CDR3 nucleotides read TGTGCCAGTAGTGTGTCGGGGGATGGGCAGCCCCAGCATTTT. It translates to CASSVSGDGQPQHF.

J is TRBJ1-6 and V is TRBV5-1; 9 bases are a match to TRBD1. Germline CDR1 is SGHRS and CDR2 is YFSETQ. J gave up 8 bases and V 0 bases, and 3 bases lay outside the gene matches. The CDR3 has 15 residues. This CDR3 is CASSLGDRDYSPLHF. The CDR3 DNA reads TGCGCCAGCAGCTTGGGGGACAGGGATTATTCACCCCTCCACTTT.

This clone was counted once. The genes are TRBV19 and TRBJ2-1, with TRBD2 identical over 7 bases. The V gene end was trimmed by 5 bases and the J gene end by 6 bases; junction bases not matched to a gene: 1. Germline lookup yields CDR1 LNHDA and CDR2 SQIVND (reference sequence). CDR3 length: 12 amino acids. CDR3 sequence: CASSGGGNEQFF. For the CDR3, the DNA is TGTGCCAGTAGTGGGGGGGGCAATGAGCAGTTCTTC.

The rearrangement uses TRBV6-1 and TRBJ1-2; D gene ambiguous. The germline V and J ends were trimmed by 1 base and 6 bases, with 15 bases remaining between them. This CDR3 spans 15 amino acids. Germline loops: CDR1 MNHNS, CDR2 SASEGT. The CDR3 bases are TGTGCCAGCAGTGAAGTGATAGCCAAGGCGGATGGCTACACCTTC. It encodes CASSEVIAKADGYTF.

This clone occurred once. This sequence joins TRBV11-2 and TRBJ2-1; TRBD2 matches 10 bases. Germline V gene data show CDR1 as SGHAT and CDR2 as FQNNGV. CDR3 length: 16 residues. Germline trimming cut 5 bases from V and 7 bases from J; bases unmatched to any gene: 11. The CDR3 reads CASSPMSGRAGNEQFF. The CDR3 region has the DNA TGTGCCAGCAGCCCGATGAGCGGGAGGGCCGGGAATGAGCAGTTCTTC.

The chain uses TRBV7-9 and TRBJ2-7; D remains unclear. The length of the CDR3 is 15 residues. Trimming took 1 base from V and 0 from J, leaving 10 bases between them. The V gene's germline CDR1 is SEHNR and CDR2 FQNEAQ (reference sequence). This CDR3 is CASSLDTAGSYEQYF. The CDR3 coding sequence is TGTGCCAGCAGCTTAGATACAGCTGGCTCCTACGAGCAGTACTTC.

J is TRBJ1-1 and V is TRBV28; TRBD1 might be the D (5 bases). The CDR3 is made up of 13 amino acids. From germline, CDR1 is MDHEN and CDR2 SYDVKM. Trimming shortened V by 5 bases and J by 5 bases, and 12 bases separated the two germline ends. CDR3 sequence: CASSLRVLTEAFF. CDR3 nucleotides: TGTGCCAGCAGTCTCAGGGTTCTTACTGAAGCTTTCTTT.

J is TRBJ2-2 and V is TRBV28, with TRBD1 matching over 8 bases. V lost 5 bases, J lost 2 bases, and 7 bases stayed unmatched. Germline CDR1 is MDHEN and CDR2 is SYDVKM. The CDR3 totals 16 residues. The CDR3, as DNA: TGTGCCAGCAGTACCGTCGGACAGGGCAACACCGGGGAGCTGTTTTTT. Amino acid sequence: CASSTVGQGNTGELFF. The variable domain in full, with the rest retrieved from reference TRBV28 and TRBJ2-2, is DVKVTQSSRYLVKRTGEKVFLECVQDMDHENMFWYRQDPGLGLRLIYFSYDVKMKEKGDIPEGYSVSREKKERFSLILESASTNQTSMYLCASSTVGQGNTGELFFGEGSRLTVL.

J is TRBJ2-5 and V is TRBV7-9; D is uncertain. The germline gives CDR1 SEHNR, CDR2 FQNEAQ (reference sequence). The CDR3 sequence is 13 residues long. V shed 5 bases and J shed 4 bases, with 11 bases lying between them. CDR3 sequence: CASSLDSRETQYF. Written as DNA, the CDR3 is TGTGCCAGCAGCCTAGACTCGAGAGAGACCCAGTACTTC.

This chain links TRBV28 with TRBJ2-5; the D gene is possibly TRBD2 (6 bases). The CDR3 spans 17 residues. CDR1 and CDR2 (germline): MDHEN, SYDVKM. The ends were cut back, 6 bases at V and 2 bases at J, with 22 bases in the middle. The CDR3 protein is CASSPSHETRNQETQYF. The CDR3 DNA is TGTGCCAGCAGCCCTTCGCACGAGACTAGAAATCAAGAGACCCAGTACTTC. The whole variable domain, filled in from reference TRBV28 and TRBJ2-5, reads DVKVTQSSRYLVKRTGEKVFLECVQDMDHENMFWYRQDPGLGLRLIYFSYDVKMKEKGDIPEGYSVSREKKERFSLILESASTNQTSMYLCASSPSHETRNQETQYFGPGTRLLVL.

The CDR3 protein is CASSFPSGYEQYF. CDR3 nucleotide sequence: TGTGCCAGCAGCTTCCCTAGCGGTTACGAGCAGTACTTC. The rearrangement joins TRBV7-2 to TRBJ2-7; 7 bases fit TRBD2. With V trimmed by 3 bases and J by 4 bases, 3 bases remained unmatched. The V gene's germline CDR1 is SGHTA and CDR2 FQGNSA. The CDR3 has 13 amino acids.

This chain links TRBV7-8 with TRBJ2-7, with a tentative D call TRBD2 (6 bases). Trimming removed 5 bases from V and 4 bases from J, with 21 bases in between. CDR1 SGHVS and CDR2 FQNEAQ come from the germline V gene. The length of the CDR3 is 16 residues. CDR3 protein: CASSPPTGVGGYEQYF. CDR3 nucleotides: TGTGCCAGCAGCCCACCAACGGGGGTTGGGGGATACGAGCAGTACTTC. The full variable domain, completed using reference TRBV7-8 and TRBJ2-7, is GAGVSQSPRYKVAKRGQDVALRCDPISGHVSLFWYQQALGQGPEFLTYFQNEAQLDKSGLPSDRFFAERPEGSVSTLKIQRTQQEDSAVYLCASSPPTGVGGYEQYFGPGTRLTVT.

The chain links TRBV7-2 to TRBJ2-1; the D gene is possibly TRBD1 (6 bases). The ends were cut back, 6 bases at V and 8 bases at J, with 11 bases in the middle. Germline assignment: CDR1 SGHTA and CDR2 FQGNSA. This CDR3 is 12 amino acids long. In nucleotides, the CDR3 is TGTGCCAGCAGTCTGGACAGCTATGAGCAGTTCTTC. As protein: CASSLDSYEQFF.

V and J are TRBV11-1 and TRBJ2-5, with 11 positions matching TRBD2. With 6 bases clipped from V and 0 bases from J, the junction kept 6 bases outside the gene matches. Germline CDR1 and CDR2: SGHAT and FQDESV (reference sequence). This CDR3 has 16 amino acids. CDR3: CASRLSGRGYQETQYF. The CDR3 DNA follows: TGTGCCAGCAGACTTAGCGGGAGGGGGTACCAAGAGACCCAGTACTTC.

The count of this clone is one. The J gene is TRBJ2-2, the V gene TRBV13; the match to TRBD2 covers 10 bases. The length of the CDR3 is 16 residues. Germline V gene sequence: CDR1 PRHDT, CDR2 FYEKMQ (reference sequence). Trimming took 5 bases from V and 1 from J; bases not matched to a gene: 4. DNA of the CDR3: TGTGCCAGCAGCCCAAGGACTAGCGGGAACACCGGGGAGCTGTTTTTT. This sequence encodes CASSPRTSGNTGELFF.